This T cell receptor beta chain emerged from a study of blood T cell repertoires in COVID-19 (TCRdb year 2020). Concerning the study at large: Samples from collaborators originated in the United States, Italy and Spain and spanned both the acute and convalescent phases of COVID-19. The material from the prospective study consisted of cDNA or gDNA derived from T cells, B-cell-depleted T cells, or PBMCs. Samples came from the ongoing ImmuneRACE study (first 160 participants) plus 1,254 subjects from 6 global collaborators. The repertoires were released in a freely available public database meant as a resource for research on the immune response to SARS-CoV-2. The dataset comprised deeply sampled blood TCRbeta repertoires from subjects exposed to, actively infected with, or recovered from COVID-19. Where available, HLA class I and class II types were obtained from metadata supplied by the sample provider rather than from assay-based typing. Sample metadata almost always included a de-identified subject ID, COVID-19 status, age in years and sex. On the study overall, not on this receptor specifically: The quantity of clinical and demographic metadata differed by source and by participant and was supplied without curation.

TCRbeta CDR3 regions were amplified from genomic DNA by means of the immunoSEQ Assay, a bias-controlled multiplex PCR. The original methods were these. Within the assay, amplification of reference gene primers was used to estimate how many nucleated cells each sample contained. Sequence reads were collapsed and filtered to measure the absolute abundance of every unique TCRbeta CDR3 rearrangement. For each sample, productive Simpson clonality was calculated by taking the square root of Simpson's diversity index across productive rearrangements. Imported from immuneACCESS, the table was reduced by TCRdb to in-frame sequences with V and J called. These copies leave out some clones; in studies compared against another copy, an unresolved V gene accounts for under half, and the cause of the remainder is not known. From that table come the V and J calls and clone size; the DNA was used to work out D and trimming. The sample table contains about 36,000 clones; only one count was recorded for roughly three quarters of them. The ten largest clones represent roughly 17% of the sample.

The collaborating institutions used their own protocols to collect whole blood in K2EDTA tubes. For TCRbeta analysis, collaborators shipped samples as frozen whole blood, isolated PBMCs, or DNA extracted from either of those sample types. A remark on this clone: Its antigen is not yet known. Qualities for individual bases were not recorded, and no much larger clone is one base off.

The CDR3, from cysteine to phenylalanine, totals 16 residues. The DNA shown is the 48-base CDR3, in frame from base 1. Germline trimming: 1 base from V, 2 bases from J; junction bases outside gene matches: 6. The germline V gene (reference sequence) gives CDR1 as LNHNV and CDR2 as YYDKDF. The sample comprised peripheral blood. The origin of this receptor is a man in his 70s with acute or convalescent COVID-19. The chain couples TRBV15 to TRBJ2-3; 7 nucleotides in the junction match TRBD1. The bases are TGTGCCACCAGCAGAGTCGCGACAGGGCCCACAGATACGCAGTATTTT. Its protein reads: CATSRVATGPTDTQYF. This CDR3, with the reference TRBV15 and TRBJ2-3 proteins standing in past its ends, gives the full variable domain DAMVIQNPRYQVTQFGKPVTLSCSQTLNHNVMYWYQQKSSQAPKLLFHYYDKDFNNEADTPDNFQSRRPNTSFCFLDIRSPGLGDTAMYLCATSRVATGPTDTQYFGPGTRLTVL.